The rows below give T cell receptor beta chains drawn from one sample of a study of tumor and adjacent non-tumor tissue in lung cancer. TCRdb fed the multiplex PCR reads into MiXCR, producing one record per CDR3 protein. The table lists under 75,000 distinct CDR3 sequences, around 65% of them singletons. Material for sequencing was distant non-tumor lung tissue. The receptors shown here come from a woman in her 50s with non-small cell lung cancer. Both conserved end residues are part of each CDR3. Each record gives: V gene, clone size, J gene, D gene, CDR3 protein, CDR3 DNA. D genes are given only for firm matches. Size is stated for part of the rows, as once, few or many counts, or as a class when the clone is expanded.

TRBV28	NA	TRBJ2-3	NA	CASSSLDPRTPDTQYF	TGTGCCAGCAGTTCCCTGGACCCCCGGACCCCAGATACGCAGTATTTT
TRBV20-1	NA	TRBJ2-7	NA	CSASREGTGYRQYF	TGCAGTGCTAGCCGAGAAGGCACGGGCTACAGGCAGTACTTT
TRBV4-1	NA	TRBJ2-5	TRBD1	CASSQARGKDRGFQETQYF	TGCGCCAGTAGCCAAGCTCGGGGCAAGGACAGGGGGTTCCAAGAGACCCAGTACTTC
TRBV4-3	NA	TRBJ2-3	TRBD2	CASSFLTSTGTQYF	TGCGCCAGCAGCTTCCTGACTAGCACAGGTACGCAGTATTTT
TRBV5-5	many	TRBJ2-1	TRBD2	CASSQSGTSFFHEQFF	TGTGCCAGCAGTCAATCCGGGACTAGCTTTTTCCATGAGCAGTTCTTC
TRBV6-1	NA	TRBJ2-7	NA	CASNEDAPYEQYF	TGTGCCAGCAATGAAGACGCTCCCTACGAGCAATACTTC
TRBV6-5	few	TRBJ1-1	TRBD1	CASRHRDSTMNTEAFF	TGTGCCAGCAGACACCGGGACAGTACAATGAACACTGAAGCTTTCTTT
TRBV20-1	NA	TRBJ2-5	NA	CSATRDSPQDTHYF	TGCAGTGCTACCCGGGACTCCCCCCAAGATACCCATTACTTC
TRBV10-2	NA	TRBJ1-3	TRBD1	CASSESTGGLGITIYF	TGCGCCAGTAGTGAGTCCACAGGGGGCTTAGGAATCACCATATATTTT
TRBV5-1	NA	TRBJ2-1	TRBD1	CARSWGQGISNEQFF	TGCGCCAGGAGCTGGGGACAGGGAATAAGCAATGAGCAGTTCTTC
TRBV14	NA	TRBJ2-5	NA	CASSQVGLKETQYF	TGTGCCAGCAGCCAAGTAGGGCTAAAAGAGACCCAGTACTTC
TRBV5-4	many	TRBJ2-4	NA	CASSLEGIQYF	TGTGCCAGCAGCTTGGAGGGCATTCAGTACTTC
TRBV20-1	many	TRBJ2-3	NA	CSAPSAETSTDTQYF	TGCAGTGCTCCGTCGGCGGAAACTAGCACAGATACGCAGTATTTT
TRBV5-5	NA	TRBJ2-5	NA	CASSPAWGQVTQYF	TGTGCCAGCAGCCCCGCCTGGGGTCAAGTGACCCAGTACTTC
TRBV11-2	NA	TRBJ2-7	NA	CGSNVWESHEQYF	TGTGGCAGCAACGTCTGGGAGTCTCACGAGCAGTACTTC
TRBV10-3	many	TRBJ2-2	NA	CAISESKARTNTGELFF	TGTGCCATCAGTGAGTCGAAAGCTAGAACGAACACCGGGGAGCTGTTTTTT
TRBV11-2	NA	TRBJ2-2	NA	CASSLDPEWSLQNTRELFF	TGTGCCAGCAGCTTAGACCCGGAGTGGAGCCTACAGAACACCCGGGAGTTGTTTTTT
TRBV4-3	once	TRBJ2-1	NA	CASSQDRRRHNEQFF	TGCGCCAGCAGTCAAGACAGGAGAAGACACAATGAGCAGTTCTTC